This TCR beta chain is from a study of sequential checkpoint blockade in melanoma. Described treatment: randomized to nivolumab then ipilimumab (arm A) or the reverse (arm B). From germline, CDR1 is SGDLS and CDR2 YYNGEE. The CDR3 is 18 amino acids. V shed 2 bases and J 0 bases; nucleotides not matched to a gene: 8. Repertoires were generated with immunoSEQ multiplex PCR, while TCRdb's copy carries only in-frame clones and drops some. The sample shows over 4,500 clones, roughly 50% of them seen only once. This chain connects TRBV9 to TRBJ2-4; 10 bases match TRBD1. This clonotype was sampled from a human donor with melanoma. The sequencing used CD8+ T cells sorted from blood (inferred from file names), collected from a patient given nivolumab and ipilimumab in sequence. The CDR3 coding sequence is TGTGCCAGCAGCGTTGGACAGGGGGGAGGTCTAGCCAAAAACATTCAGTACTTC. It is translated as CASSVGQGGGLAKNIQYF.